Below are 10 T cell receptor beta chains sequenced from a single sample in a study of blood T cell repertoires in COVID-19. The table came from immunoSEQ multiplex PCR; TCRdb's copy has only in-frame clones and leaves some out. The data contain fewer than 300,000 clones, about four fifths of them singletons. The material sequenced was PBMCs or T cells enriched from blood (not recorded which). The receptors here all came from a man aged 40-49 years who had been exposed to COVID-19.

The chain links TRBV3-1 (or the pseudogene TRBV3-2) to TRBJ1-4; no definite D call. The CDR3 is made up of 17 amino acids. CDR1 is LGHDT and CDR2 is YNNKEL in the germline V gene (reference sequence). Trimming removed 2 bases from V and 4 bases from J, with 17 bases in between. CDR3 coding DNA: TGTGCCAGCAGCCAACGTATCACTGCCGGTATTAATGAAAAACTGTTTTTT. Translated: CASSQRITAGINEKLFF.

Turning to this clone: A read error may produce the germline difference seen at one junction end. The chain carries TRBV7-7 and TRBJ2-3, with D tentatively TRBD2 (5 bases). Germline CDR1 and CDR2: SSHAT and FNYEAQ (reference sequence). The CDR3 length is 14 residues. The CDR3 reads CASSLMDFTDTQYF. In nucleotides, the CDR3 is TGTGCTAGCAGCTTGATGGACTTCACAGATACGCAGTATTTT.

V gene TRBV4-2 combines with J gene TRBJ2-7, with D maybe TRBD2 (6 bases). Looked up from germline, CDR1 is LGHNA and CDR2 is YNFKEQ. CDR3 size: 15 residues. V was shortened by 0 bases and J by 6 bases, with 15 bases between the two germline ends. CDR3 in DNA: TGTGCCAGCAGCCAAGAAATCCGGGAGAGGTCCGAGCAGTACTTC. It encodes CASSQEIRERSEQYF.

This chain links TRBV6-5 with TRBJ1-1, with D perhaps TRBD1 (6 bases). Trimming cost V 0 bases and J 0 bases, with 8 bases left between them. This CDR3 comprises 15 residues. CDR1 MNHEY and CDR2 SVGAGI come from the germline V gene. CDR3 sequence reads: CASSYSYRVNTEAFF. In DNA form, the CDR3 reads TGTGCCAGCAGTTACTCGTACAGGGTGAACACTGAAGCTTTCTTT.

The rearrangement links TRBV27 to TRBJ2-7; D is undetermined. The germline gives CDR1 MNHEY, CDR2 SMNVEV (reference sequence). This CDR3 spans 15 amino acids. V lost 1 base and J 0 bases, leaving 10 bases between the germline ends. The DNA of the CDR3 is TGTGCCAGCAGTTTATTGGCGGAAAGCTCCTACGAGCAGTACTTC. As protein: CASSLLAESSYEQYF.

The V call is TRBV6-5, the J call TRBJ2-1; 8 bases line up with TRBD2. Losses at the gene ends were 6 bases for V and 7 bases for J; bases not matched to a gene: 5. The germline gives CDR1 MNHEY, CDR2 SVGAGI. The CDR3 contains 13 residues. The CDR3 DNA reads TGTGCCAGCAGGGTAGCGGGAATGAATGAGCAGTTCTTC. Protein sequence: CASRVAGMNEQFF.

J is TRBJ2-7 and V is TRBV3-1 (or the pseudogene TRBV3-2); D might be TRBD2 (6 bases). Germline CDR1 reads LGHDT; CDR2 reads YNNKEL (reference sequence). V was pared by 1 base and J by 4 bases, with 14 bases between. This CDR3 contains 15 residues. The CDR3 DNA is TGTGCCAGCAGCCAAGCGGGCGGGGACCAGTACGAGCAGTACTTC. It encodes CASSQAGGDQYEQYF.

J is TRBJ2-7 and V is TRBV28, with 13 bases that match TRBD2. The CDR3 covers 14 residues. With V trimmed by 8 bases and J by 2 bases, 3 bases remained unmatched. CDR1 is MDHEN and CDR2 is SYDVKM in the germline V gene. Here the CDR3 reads CASGTSGTTYEQYF. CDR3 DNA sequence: TGTGCCAGCGGGACTAGCGGGACCACCTACGAGCAGTACTTC.

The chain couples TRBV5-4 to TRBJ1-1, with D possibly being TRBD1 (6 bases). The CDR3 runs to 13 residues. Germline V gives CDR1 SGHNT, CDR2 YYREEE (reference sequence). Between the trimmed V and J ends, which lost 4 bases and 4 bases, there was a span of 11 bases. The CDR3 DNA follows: TGTGCCAGCAGCGACGACAGGATCACTGAAGCTTTCTTT. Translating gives CASSDDRITEAFF.

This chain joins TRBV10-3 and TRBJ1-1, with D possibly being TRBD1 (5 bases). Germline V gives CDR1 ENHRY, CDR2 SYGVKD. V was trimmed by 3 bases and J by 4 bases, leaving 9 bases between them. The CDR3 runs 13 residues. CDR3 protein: CAISDGQGTEAFF. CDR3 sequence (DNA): TGTGCCATCAGTGACGGGCAGGGCACTGAAGCTTTCTTT.